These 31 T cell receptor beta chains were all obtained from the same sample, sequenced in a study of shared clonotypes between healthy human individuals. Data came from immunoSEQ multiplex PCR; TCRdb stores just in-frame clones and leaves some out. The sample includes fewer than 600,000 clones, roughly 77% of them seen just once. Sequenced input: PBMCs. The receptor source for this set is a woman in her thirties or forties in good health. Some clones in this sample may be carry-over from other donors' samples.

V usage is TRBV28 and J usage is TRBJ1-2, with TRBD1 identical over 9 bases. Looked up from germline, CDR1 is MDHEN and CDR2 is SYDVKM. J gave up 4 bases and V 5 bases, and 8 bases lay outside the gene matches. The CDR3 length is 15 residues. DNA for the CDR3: TGTGCCAGCAGTGGCCCGGGACAGGGACTCTATGGCTACACCTTC. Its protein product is CASSGPGQGLYGYTF.

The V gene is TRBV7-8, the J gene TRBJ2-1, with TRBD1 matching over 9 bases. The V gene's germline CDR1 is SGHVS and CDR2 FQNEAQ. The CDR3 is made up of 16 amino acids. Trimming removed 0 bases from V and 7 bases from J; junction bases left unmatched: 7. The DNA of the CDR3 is TGTGCCAGCAGCTTAGCGGGGACAGGGTTCGTTAATGAGCAGTTCTTC. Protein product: CASSLAGTGFVNEQFF.

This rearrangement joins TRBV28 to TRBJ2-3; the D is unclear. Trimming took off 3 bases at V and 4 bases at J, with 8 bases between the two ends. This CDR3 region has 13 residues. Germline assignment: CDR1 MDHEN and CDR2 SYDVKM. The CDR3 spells CASSFTGADTQYF. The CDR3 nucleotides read TGTGCCAGCAGTTTCACGGGCGCAGATACGCAGTATTTT. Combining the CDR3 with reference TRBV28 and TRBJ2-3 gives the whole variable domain DVKVTQSSRYLVKRTGEKVFLECVQDMDHENMFWYRQDPGLGLRLIYFSYDVKMKEKGDIPEGYSVSREKKERFSLILESASTNQTSMYLCASSFTGADTQYFGPGTRLTVL.

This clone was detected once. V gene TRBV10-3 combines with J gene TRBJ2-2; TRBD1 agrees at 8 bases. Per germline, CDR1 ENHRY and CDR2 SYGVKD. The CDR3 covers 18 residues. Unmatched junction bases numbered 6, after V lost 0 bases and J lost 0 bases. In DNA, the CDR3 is TGTGCCATCAGTGAGTCGGCACAGGGGGTGGCGAACACCGGGGAGCTGTTTTTT. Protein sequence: CAISESAQGVANTGELFF.

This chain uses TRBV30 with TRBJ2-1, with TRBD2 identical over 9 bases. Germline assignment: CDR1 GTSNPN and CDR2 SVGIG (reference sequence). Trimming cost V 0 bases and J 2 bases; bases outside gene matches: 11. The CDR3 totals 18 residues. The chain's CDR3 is CAWSVLGSGSRTYNEQFF. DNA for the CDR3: TGTGCCTGGAGTGTACTTGGTAGCGGGAGTAGGACCTACAATGAGCAGTTCTTC. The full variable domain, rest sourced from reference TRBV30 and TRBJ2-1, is SQTIHQWPATLVQPVGSPLSLECTVEGTSNPNLYWYRQAAGRGLQLLFYSVGIGQISSEVPQNLSASRPQDRQFILSSKKLLLSDSGFYLCAWSVLGSGSRTYNEQFFGPGTRLTVL.

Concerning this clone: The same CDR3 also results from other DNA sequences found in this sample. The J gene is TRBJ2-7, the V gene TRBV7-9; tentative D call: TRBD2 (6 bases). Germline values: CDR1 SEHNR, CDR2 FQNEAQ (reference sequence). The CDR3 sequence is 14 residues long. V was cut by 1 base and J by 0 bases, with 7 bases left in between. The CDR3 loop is CASSLGGLSYEQYF. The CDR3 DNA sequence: TGTGCCAGCAGCTTAGGGGGACTCTCCTACGAGCAGTACTTC.

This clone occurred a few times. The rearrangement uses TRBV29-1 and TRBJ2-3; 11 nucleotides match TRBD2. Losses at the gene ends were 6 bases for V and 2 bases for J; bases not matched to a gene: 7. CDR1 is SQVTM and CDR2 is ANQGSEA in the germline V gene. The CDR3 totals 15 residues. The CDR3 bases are TGCAGCGTGCCACAGGGACTAGCGGACACAGATACGCAGTATTTT. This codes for CSVPQGLADTDTQYF.

The CDR3 nucleotides read TGTGCCAGCACCTTTACAGGGGGAACTGAAGCTTTCTTT. Protein: CASTFTGGTEAFF. V is TRBV7-8 and J is TRBJ1-1; 8 bases are a match to TRBD1. Per the germline V gene, CDR1 is SGHVS and CDR2 is FQNEAQ. This CDR3 comprises 13 residues. V shed 7 bases and J 5 bases; nucleotides not matched to a gene: 6.

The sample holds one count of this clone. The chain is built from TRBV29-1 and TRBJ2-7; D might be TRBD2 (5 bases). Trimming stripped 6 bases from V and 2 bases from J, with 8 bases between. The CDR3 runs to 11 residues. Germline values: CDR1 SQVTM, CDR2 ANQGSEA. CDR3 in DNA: TGCAGCGTGTCGGGGACCTACGAGCAGTACTTC. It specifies CSVSGTYEQYF.

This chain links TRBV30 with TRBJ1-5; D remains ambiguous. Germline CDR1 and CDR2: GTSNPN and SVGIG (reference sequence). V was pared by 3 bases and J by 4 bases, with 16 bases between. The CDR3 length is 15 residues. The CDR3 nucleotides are TGTGCCTGGAGGAAACAGCATCTTGAAAATCAGCCCCAGCATTTT. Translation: CAWRKQHLENQPQHF.

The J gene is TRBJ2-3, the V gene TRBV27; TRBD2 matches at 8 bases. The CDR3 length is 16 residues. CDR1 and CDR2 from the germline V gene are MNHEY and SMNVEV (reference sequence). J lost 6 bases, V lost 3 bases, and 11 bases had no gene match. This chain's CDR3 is CASSFTQAGVLDTQYF. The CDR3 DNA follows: TGTGCCAGCAGTTTTACCCAAGCGGGAGTGTTGGATACGCAGTATTTT.

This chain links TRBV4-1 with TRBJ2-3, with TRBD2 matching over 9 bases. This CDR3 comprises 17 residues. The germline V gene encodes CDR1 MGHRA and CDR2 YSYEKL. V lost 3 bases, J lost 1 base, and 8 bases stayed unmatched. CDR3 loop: CASSHDGRTSGTDTQYF. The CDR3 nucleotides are TGCGCCAGCAGCCACGACGGTCGGACTAGCGGCACAGATACGCAGTATTTT.

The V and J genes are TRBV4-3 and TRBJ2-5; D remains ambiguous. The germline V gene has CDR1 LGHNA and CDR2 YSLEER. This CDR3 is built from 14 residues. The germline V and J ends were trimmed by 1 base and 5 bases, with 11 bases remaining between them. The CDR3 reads CASSQGNSLETQYF. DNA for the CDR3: TGCGCCAGCAGCCAAGGAAATTCTCTTGAGACCCAGTACTTC.

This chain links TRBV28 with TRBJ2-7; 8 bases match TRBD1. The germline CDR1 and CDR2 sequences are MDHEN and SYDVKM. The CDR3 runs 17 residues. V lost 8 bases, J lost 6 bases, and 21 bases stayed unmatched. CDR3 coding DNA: TGTGCCAGCCGTCAGGGGGCGTTTACTACCGCCACGGTCGAGCAGTACTTC. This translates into CASRQGAFTTATVEQYF.

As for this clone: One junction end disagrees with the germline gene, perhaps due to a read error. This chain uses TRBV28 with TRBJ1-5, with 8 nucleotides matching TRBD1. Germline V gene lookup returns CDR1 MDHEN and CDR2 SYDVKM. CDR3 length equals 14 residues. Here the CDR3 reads CASRRTGNNRPQHF. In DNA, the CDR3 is TGTGCCAGCAGACGGACAGGGAACAATCGGCCCCAGCATTTT.

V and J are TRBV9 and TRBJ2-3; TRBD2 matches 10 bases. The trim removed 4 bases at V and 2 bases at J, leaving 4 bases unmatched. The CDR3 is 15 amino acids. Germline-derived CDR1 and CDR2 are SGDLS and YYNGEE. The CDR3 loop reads CASSPSGRATDTQYF. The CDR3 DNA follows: TGTGCCAGCAGCCCCAGCGGGAGGGCCACAGATACGCAGTATTTT.

CDR3 amino acids: CASSGQGDPDTQYF. The CDR3 bases are TGTGCCAGCTCTGGACAGGGAGACCCAGATACGCAGTATTTT. The V call is TRBV18, the J call TRBJ2-3, with 8 bases aligning to TRBD1. V lost 6 bases and J lost 4; bases outside the gene matches: 6. This CDR3 spans 14 amino acids. CDR1 KGHSH and CDR2 LQKENI come from the germline V gene.

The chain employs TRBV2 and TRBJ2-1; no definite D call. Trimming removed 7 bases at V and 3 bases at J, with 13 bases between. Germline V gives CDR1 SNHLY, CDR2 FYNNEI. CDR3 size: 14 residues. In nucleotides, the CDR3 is TGTGCCAGCACCGCGTGGAACCACTACAATGAGCAGTTCTTC. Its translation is CASTAWNHYNEQFF.

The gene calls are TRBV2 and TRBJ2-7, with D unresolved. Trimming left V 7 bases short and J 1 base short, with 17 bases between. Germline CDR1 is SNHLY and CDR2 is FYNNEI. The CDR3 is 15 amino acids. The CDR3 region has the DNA TGTGCCAGCAATTCCCGTTCCGCCAGGTCCTACGAGCAGTACTTC. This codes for CASNSRSARSYEQYF.

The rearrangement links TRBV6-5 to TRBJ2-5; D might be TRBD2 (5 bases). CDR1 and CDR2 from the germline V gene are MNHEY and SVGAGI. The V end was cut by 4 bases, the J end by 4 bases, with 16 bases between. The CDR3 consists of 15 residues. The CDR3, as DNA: TGTGCCAGCAGTTTACTACAAGGGAGTAGAGAGACCCAGTACTTC. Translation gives CASSLLQGSRETQYF.

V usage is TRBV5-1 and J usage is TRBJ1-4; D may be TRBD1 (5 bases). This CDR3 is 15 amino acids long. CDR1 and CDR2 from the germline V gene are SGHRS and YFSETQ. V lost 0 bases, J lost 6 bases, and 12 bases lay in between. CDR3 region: CASSLDGQPYEKLFF. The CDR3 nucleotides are TGCGCCAGCAGCTTGGATGGACAACCTTATGAAAAACTGTTTTTT.

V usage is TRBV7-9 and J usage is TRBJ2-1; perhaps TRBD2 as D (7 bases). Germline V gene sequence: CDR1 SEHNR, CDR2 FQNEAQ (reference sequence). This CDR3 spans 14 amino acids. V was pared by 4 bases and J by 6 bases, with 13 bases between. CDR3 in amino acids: CASSSGGLLNEQFF. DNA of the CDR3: TGTGCCAGCAGCTCGGGGGGCCTCCTCAATGAGCAGTTCTTC. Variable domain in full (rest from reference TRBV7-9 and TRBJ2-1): DTGVSQNPRHKITKRGQNVTFRCDPISEHNRLYWYRQTLGQGPEFLTYFQNEAQLEKSRLLSDRFSAERPKGSFSTLEIQRTEQGDSAMYLCASSSGGLLNEQFFGPGTRLTVL.

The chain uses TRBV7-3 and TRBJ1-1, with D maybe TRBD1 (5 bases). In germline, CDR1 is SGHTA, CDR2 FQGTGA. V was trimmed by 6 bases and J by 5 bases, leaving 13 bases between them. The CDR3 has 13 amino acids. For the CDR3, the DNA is TGTGCCAGCAGTACGGGGGTTGGGACTGAAGCTTTCTTT. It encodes CASSTGVGTEAFF. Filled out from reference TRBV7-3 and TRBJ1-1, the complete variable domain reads GAGVSQTPSNKVTEKGKYVELRCDPISGHTALYWYRQSLGQGPEFLIYFQGTGAADDSGLPNDRFFAVRPEGSVSTLKIQRTERGDSAVYLCASSTGVGTEAFFGQGTRLTVV.

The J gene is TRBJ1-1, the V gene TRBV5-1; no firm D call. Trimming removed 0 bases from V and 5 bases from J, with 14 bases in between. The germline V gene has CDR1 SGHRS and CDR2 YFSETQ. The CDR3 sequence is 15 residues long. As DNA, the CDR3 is TGCGCCAGCAGCTTGGGTTTATACCCGAAGACTGAAGCTTTCTTT. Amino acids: CASSLGLYPKTEAFF.

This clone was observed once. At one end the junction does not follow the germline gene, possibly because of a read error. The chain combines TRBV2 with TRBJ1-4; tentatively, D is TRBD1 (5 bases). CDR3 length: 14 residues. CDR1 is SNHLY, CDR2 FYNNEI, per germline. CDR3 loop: CASREGAGNEKLFF. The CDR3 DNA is TGTGCCAGCAGGGAAGGGGCAGGGAATGAAAAACTGTTTTTT.

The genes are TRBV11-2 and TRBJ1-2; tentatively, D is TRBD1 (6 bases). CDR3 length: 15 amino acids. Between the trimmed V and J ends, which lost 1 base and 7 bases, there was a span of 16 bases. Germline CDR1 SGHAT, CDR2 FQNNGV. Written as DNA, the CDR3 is TGTGCCAGCAGCTTAGGATCGCACAGGGTTCTTGGCTACACCTTC. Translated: CASSLGSHRVLGYTF. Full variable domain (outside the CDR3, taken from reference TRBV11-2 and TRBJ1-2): EAGVAQSPRYKIIEKRQSVAFWCNPISGHATLYWYQQILGQGPKLLIQFQNNGVVDDSQLPKDRFSAERLKGVDSTLKIQPAKLEDSAVYLCASSLGSHRVLGYTFGSGTRLTVV.

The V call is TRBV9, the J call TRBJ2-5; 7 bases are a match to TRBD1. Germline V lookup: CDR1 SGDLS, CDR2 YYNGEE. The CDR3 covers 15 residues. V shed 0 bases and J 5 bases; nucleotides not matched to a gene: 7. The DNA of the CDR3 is TGTGCCAGCAGCGTAGGACAGGGCATATGGGAGACCCAGTACTTC. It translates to CASSVGQGIWETQYF.

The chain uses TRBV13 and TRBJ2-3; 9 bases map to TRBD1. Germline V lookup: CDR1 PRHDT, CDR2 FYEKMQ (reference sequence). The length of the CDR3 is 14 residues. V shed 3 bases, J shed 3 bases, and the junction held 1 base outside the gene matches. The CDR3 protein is CASSFGQGTDTQYF. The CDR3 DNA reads TGTGCCAGCAGCTTCGGACAGGGGACAGATACGCAGTATTTT.

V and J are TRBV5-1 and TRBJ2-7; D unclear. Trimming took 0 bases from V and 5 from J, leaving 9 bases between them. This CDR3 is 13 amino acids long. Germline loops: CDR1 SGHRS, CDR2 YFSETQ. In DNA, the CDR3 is TGCGCCAGCAGCTTGGCGCCTGAGGACGAGCAGTACTTC. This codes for CASSLAPEDEQYF.

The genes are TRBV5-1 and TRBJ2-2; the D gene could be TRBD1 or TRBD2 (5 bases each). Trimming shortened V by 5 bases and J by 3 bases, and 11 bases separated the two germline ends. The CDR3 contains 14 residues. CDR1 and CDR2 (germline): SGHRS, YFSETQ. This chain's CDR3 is CASRVGTDTGELFF. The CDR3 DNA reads TGCGCCAGCAGGGTTGGGACGGACACCGGGGAGCTGTTTTTT.

In DNA form, the CDR3 reads TGCGCCAGCAGCCAAGATCCCAGCAATACAGATACGCAGTATTTT. It yields the protein CASSQDPSNTDTQYF. The chain recombines TRBV4-1 with TRBJ2-3, with D unresolved. Germline loops: CDR1 MGHRA, CDR2 YSYEKL. The CDR3 totals 15 residues. Trimming cost V 0 bases and J 3 bases, with 10 bases left between them.